The clone carrying this TCR beta chain was observed at least ten times. Its antigen is not known. Uncontrolled infection, other autoimmune disease, pregnancy or lactation disqualified patients from enrolment. PBMCs stemmed from approximately 10 ml fresh peripheral blood. This sample was included in a study of T cells in Graves' hyperthyroidism and ophthalmopathy. Broader study findings: In the analysis, a 13 V-J model separated ophthalmopathy from stable hyperthyroidism. The model identified upcoming ophthalmopathy a median about 7.1 months ahead of onset.

The V gene's germline CDR1 is DFQATT and CDR2 SNEGSKA (reference sequence). This CDR3 is built from 11 residues. With 4 bases removed from V and 5 bases from J, the gap between germline ends came to 9 bases. Amplification of TCR beta CDR3 regions used RNA as the template. The study used the HTBI primer set for a first-round RT-PCR of the TCR CDR3. From the multiplex PCR reads, TCRdb called clonotypes with MiXCR, one entry per CDR3 protein. The sample records 500,000 or so distinct CDR3 sequences, roughly a sixth being singletons. The sequence was obtained from a woman aged 25 to 39 with Graves' ophthalmopathy. The sample was blood. The rearrangement links TRBV20-1 to TRBJ2-7; the D gene is possibly TRBD2 (5 bases). The CDR3 DNA sequence: TGCAGTGCTAATGACTACGACGAGCAGTACTTC. Encoded protein: CSANDYDEQYF.